This TCR beta chain was found in a study of radiation and T cells in renal cell carcinoma. Study-level findings and limits: Intratumoral heterogeneity was not captured in these roughly 0.96 g regions.

Turning to this clone: What it binds is not known.

Treatment: treatment-naive control, cytoreductive nephrectomy. Per germline, CDR1 SGHKS and CDR2 YYEKEE (reference sequence). This CDR3 comprises 14 residues. The ends lost 3 bases at V and 5 bases at J; junction bases unmatched: 7. Clones were read by immunoSEQ multiplex PCR, and TCRdb kept only the in-frame ones, dropping some. The sample consists of around 15,000 clones, roughly 60% of them appearing once. The sample was tumor tissue, taken from a patient whose treatment was nephrectomy without radiotherapy. The clonotype originates from a man in his forties with renal cell carcinoma. The J gene is TRBJ1-1, the V gene TRBV5-5; 7 bases map to TRBD1. The CDR3 nucleotides are TGTGCCAGCAGCTCGGATCTACAGGGGACTGAAGCTTTCTTT. Its protein is CASSSDLQGTEAFF.